The clone carrying this T cell receptor (beta chain) occurred many times. Its antigen is not identified. This record belongs to a study of T-cell reconstitution after alpha-beta-depleted transplantation in children. V shed 6 bases and J shed 4 bases, with 13 bases lying between them. The CDR3 loop spans 13 amino acids. The authors prepared the TCRbeta library with unique molecular identifiers. TCRdb independently ran MiXCR on the PCR reads; one entry per CDR3 protein. The sample consists of 700,000 to 950,000 distinct CDR3 sequences, roughly 15% of them appearing once. Study-wide points: A year had passed since transplant, and T-cell counts and diversity by then came mostly from newly produced T cells.

Sequences were derived from PBMCs, mostly from graft donor cells, sampled 360 days after TCRalphabeta/CD19-depleted stem cell transplant. The rearrangement uses TRBV12-3 or TRBV12-4 and TRBJ2-7; the D is unclear. The receptor comes from a male patient younger than 18 who had a stem cell transplant for acute lymphoblastic leukemia, so the T cells may come from the graft donor. The CDR3 loop is CASSPGRFYEQYF. The CDR3 bases are TGTGCCAGCAGCCCTGGACGGTTTTACGAGCAGTACTTC.